This TCR beta chain was sequenced for a study of blood T cell repertoires in COVID-19. Trimming at V came to 4 bases and at J to 1 base, leaving 3 bases not matched to a gene. The CDR3 loop spans 15 amino acids. CDR1 is SGHRS and CDR2 is YFSETQ in the germline V gene. The data were produced by immunoSEQ multiplex PCR, yet TCRdb's version contains in-frame clones alone and is incomplete. The data hold 110,000 or so clones, with around 84% observed a single time. This clonotype originated in a man between 40 and 49 years old with acute or convalescent COVID-19. The specimen was peripheral blood. The chain carries TRBV5-1 and TRBJ2-3; 10 bases match TRBD2. The CDR3 bases are TGCGCCAGCAGCCTAGCGGGGGCCCGCACAGATACGCAGTATTTT. Protein: CASSLAGARTDTQYF.